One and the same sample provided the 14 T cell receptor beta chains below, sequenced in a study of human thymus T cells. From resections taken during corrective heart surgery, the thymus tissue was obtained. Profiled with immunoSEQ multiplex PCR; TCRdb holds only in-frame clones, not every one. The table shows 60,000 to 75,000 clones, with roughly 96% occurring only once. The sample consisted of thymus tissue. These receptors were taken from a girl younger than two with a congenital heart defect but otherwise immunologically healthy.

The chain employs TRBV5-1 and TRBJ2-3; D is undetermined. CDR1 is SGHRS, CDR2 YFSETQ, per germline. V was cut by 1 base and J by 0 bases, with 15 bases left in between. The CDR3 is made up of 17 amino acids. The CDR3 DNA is TGCGCCAGCAGCTTGCTTCCAGGTCACATTAGCACAGATACGCAGTATTTT. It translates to CASSLLPGHISTDTQYF.

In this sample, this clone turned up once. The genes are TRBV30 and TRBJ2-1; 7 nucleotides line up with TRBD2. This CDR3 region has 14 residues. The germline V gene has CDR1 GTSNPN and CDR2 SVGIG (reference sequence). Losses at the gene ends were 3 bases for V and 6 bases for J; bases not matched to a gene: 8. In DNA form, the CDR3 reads TGTGCCTGGAGGGGTCTAGCGGCTATCAATGAGCAGTTCTTC. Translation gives CAWRGLAAINEQFF.

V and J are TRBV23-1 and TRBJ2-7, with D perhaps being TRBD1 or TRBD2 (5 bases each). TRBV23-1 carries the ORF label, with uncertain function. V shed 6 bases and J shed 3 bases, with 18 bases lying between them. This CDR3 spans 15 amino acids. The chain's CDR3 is CASSPGPPPSYEQYF. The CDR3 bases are TGCGCCAGCAGCCCGGGGCCTCCCCCAAGCTACGAGCAGTACTTC.

CDR3 in DNA: TGTGCCAGCAGCCAAGCCCCGTCTAGCGGGGTGTACTACGAGCAGTACTTC. Amino acid sequence: CASSQAPSSGVYYEQYF. The V call is TRBV4-2, the J call TRBJ2-7, with 9 bases fitting TRBD2. There are 17 residues in the CDR3. The germline V gene encodes CDR1 LGHNA and CDR2 YNFKEQ. V was clipped by 1 base and J by 3 bases; unmatched bases: 10.

CDR3 in DNA: TGTGCCAGCAGCCCATGGAGGGACAGGGTTCCCCACGAGCAGTACTTC. Translating it yields CASSPWRDRVPHEQYF. The V call is TRBV27, the J call TRBJ2-5; TRBD1 aligns across 9 bases. The J call is in doubt because the DNA end fits TRBJ2-7 better. CDR3 size: 16 residues. Germline-derived CDR1 and CDR2 are MNHEY and SMNVEV (reference sequence).

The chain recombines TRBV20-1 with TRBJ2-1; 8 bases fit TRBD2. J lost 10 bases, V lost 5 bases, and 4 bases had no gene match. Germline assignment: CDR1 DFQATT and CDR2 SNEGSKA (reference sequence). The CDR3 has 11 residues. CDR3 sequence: CSASERGEQFF. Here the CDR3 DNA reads TGCAGTGCTTCTGAGCGGGGGGAGCAGTTCTTC.

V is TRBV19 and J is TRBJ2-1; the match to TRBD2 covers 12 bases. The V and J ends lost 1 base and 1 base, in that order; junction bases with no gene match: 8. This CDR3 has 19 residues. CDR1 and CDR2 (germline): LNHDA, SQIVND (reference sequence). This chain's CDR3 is CASSIVRPSGRDSYNEQFF. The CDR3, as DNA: TGTGCCAGTAGTATAGTTCGCCCTAGCGGGAGGGATTCCTACAATGAGCAGTTCTTC.

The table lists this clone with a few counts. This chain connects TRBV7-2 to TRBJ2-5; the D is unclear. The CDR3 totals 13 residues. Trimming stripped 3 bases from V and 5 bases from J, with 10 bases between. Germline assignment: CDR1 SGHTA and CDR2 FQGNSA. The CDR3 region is CASSFLVGETQYF. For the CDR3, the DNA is TGTGCCAGCAGCTTCCTCGTGGGTGAGACCCAGTACTTC.

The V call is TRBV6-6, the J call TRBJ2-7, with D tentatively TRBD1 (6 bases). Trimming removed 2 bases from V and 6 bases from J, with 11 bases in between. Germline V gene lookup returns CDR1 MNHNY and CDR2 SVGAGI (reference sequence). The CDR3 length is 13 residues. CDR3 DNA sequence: TGTGCCAGCAGTTACAAGGGGGTTCTCGAGCAGTACTTC. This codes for CASSYKGVLEQYF.

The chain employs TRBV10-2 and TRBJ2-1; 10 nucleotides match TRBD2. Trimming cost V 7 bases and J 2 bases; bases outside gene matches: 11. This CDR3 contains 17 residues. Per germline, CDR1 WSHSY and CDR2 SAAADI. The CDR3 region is CASTPGLAILAYNEQFF. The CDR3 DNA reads TGCGCCAGCACCCCGGGACTAGCGATCCTAGCCTACAATGAGCAGTTCTTC.

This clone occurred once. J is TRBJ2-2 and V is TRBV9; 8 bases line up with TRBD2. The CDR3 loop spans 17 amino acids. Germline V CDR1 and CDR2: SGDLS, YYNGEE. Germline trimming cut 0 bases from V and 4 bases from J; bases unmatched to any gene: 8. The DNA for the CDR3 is TGTGCCAGCAGCGTAGAGTTTGGACTAGCCTTCACCGGGGAGCTGTTTTTT. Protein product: CASSVEFGLAFTGELFF.

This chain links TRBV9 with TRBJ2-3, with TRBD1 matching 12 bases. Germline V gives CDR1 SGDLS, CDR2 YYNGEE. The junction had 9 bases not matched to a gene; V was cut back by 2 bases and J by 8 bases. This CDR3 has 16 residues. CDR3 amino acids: CASSVVGTGGVGTQYF. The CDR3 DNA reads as TGTGCCAGCAGCGTTGTTGGGACAGGGGGCGTCGGTACGCAGTATTTT.

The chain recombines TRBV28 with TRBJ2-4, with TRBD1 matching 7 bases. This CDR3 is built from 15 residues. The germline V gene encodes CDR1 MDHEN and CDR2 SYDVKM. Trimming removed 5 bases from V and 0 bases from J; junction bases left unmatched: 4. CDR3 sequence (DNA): TGTGCCAGCAGTGGCGACAGGGTAGCCAAAAACATTCAGTACTTC. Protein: CASSGDRVAKNIQYF.

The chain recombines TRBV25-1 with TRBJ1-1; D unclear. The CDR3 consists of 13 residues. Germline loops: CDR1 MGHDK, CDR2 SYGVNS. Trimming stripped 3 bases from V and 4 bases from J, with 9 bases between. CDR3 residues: CASSEKWGTEAFF. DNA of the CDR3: TGTGCCAGCAGTGAGAAGTGGGGCACTGAAGCTTTCTTT.